These 27 T cell receptor beta chains came from one sample sequenced in a study of CD8 T cells in ankylosing spondylitis. TCRdb called the 5' RACE reads again in MiXCR, with one record for every CDR3 protein. The profile shows roughly 180,000 distinct CDR3 sequences, about 13% of them singletons. What was sequenced was blood, either unsorted or a sorted T cell fraction (not recorded which). All receptors derive from a male donor with ankylosing spondylitis or in good health (not recorded which).

This clonotype was picked up a small number of times. The rearrangement joins TRBV20-1 to TRBJ1-4; 7 positions match TRBD1. The CDR3 is made up of 14 amino acids. The germline CDR1 and CDR2 sequences are DFQATT and SNEGSKA (reference sequence). Losses at the gene ends were 0 bases for V and 8 bases for J; bases not matched to a gene: 6. The DNA for the CDR3 is TGCAGTGCTAGAGATACAGGGGCAGACGAAAAACTGTTTTTT. Its protein product is CSARDTGADEKLFF.

The chain uses TRBV4-1 and TRBJ1-2; TRBD1 matches 8 bases. Trimming removed 4 bases from V and 4 bases from J; junction bases left unmatched: 11. CDR1 and CDR2 (germline): MGHRA, YSYEKL. The CDR3 runs to 16 residues. The CDR3 here is CASSLPLRGHGYGYTF. CDR3 coding DNA: TGCGCCAGCAGCCTACCCCTCAGGGGGCATGGCTATGGCTACACCTTC.

This clonotype appeared many times. The chain joins TRBV14 to TRBJ1-1; D not resolved. The CDR3 loop spans 13 amino acids. Trimming cost V 7 bases and J 0 bases, with 9 bases left between them. CDR1 is SGHDN and CDR2 is FVKESK in the germline V gene. CDR3: CASTSRMNTEAFF. The CDR3 DNA follows: TGTGCCAGCACCTCAAGGATGAACACTGAAGCTTTCTTT. The whole variable domain, filled in from reference TRBV14 and TRBJ1-1, reads EAGVTQFPSHSVIEKGQTVTLRCDPISGHDNLYWYRRVMGKEIKFLLHFVKESKQDESGMPNNRFLAERTGGTYSTLKVQPAELEDSGVYFCASTSRMNTEAFFGQGTRLTVV.

This clonotype was found many times. The DNA of the CDR3 is TGCGCCAGCAGCCTTGACCGGGACAGGGGGTCCTACGAGCAGTACTTC. Encoded protein: CASSLDRDRGSYEQYF. This chain joins TRBV5-1 and TRBJ2-7, with 11 bases aligning to TRBD1. This CDR3 has 16 amino acids. CDR1 is SGHRS and CDR2 is YFSETQ in the germline V gene. V shed 4 bases and J 1 base; nucleotides not matched to a gene: 7.

The rearrangement links TRBV7-8 to TRBJ1-1; D is uncertain. Between the trimmed V and J ends, which lost 3 bases and 4 bases, there was a span of 6 bases. CDR1 and CDR2 from the germline V gene are SGHVS and FQNEAQ. CDR3 size: 12 residues. CDR3 protein: CASSFGSTEAFF. In nucleotides, the CDR3 is TGTGCCAGCAGCTTTGGGAGCACTGAAGCTTTCTTT.

This clonotype has a count of ten or more. The chain joins TRBV4-1 to TRBJ2-3; 7 nucleotides match TRBD1. Per germline, CDR1 MGHRA and CDR2 YSYEKL. V dropped 3 bases and J dropped 0; count of bases not matched to a gene: 6. The CDR3 sequence is 16 residues long. The CDR3 is CASSQAGTASTDTQYF. The CDR3 bases are TGCGCCAGCAGCCAGGCCGGGACAGCTAGCACAGATACGCAGTATTTT.

The V gene is TRBV12-3 or TRBV12-4, the J gene TRBJ2-5, with a weak D call TRBD1 (5 bases). Trimming cost V 1 base and J 0 bases, with 9 bases left between them. This CDR3 has 15 residues. The CDR3 loop reads CASSLVKGYQETQYF. The CDR3, as DNA: TGTGCCAGCAGTTTAGTTAAGGGGTACCAAGAGACCCAGTACTTC.

This clonotype turned up a few times. The rearrangement joins TRBV30 to TRBJ1-1; D gene unclear. Germline values: CDR1 GTSNPN, CDR2 SVGIG (reference sequence). Trimming stripped 3 bases from V and 7 bases from J, with 9 bases between. The CDR3 runs to 11 residues. This CDR3 is CAWRGRIEAFF. CDR3 coding DNA: TGTGCCTGGAGAGGACGGATTGAAGCTTTCTTT.

The sample holds many counts of this clonotype. The chain combines TRBV12-3 or TRBV12-4 with TRBJ1-1; D remains unclear. The CDR3 is 13 amino acids. With 5 bases removed from V and 0 bases from J, the gap between germline ends came to 7 bases. CDR3 loop: CASSHLMNTEAFF. For the CDR3, the DNA is TGTGCCAGCAGTCACCTTATGAACACTGAAGCTTTCTTT.

The V call is TRBV6-1, the J call TRBJ1-3; 9 positions match TRBD1. The V and J ends lost 6 bases and 2 bases, in that order; junction bases with no gene match: 5. CDR1 is MNHNS and CDR2 is SASEGT in the germline V gene. This CDR3 comprises 15 residues. DNA for the CDR3: TGTGCCAGCAGACCGGGACAGGGCACTGGAAACACCATATATTTT. Its translation is CASRPGQGTGNTIYF.

The chain uses TRBV29-1 and TRBJ1-1; D uncertain. The CDR3 consists of 13 residues. Per the germline V gene, CDR1 is SQVTM and CDR2 is ANQGSEA. The V end lost 4 bases, the J end lost 0 bases, and 9 bases lay between the germline ends. The CDR3 protein is CSVVSMMNTEAFF. The DNA of the CDR3 is TGCAGCGTTGTCAGCATGATGAACACTGAAGCTTTCTTT.

This clonotype has a count of ten or more. The rearrangement links TRBV11-2 to TRBJ2-1, with 15 bases that match TRBD2. The CDR3 contains 15 residues. Germline loops: CDR1 SGHAT, CDR2 FQNNGV. V was pared by 5 bases and J by 8 bases, with 4 bases of the junction left unmatched. The CDR3: CASSRTSGREDEQFF. In nucleotides, the CDR3 is TGTGCCAGCAGCAGGACTAGCGGGAGGGAGGATGAGCAGTTCTTC.

This clonotype was observed at least ten times. The CDR3 here is CASSFSTGTYEQYF. CDR3 DNA sequence: TGTGCCAGCAGCTTTTCTACCGGGACCTACGAGCAGTACTTC. The chain has TRBV5-6 and TRBJ2-7; D perhaps matches TRBD2 (5 bases). The germline V and J ends were trimmed by 2 bases and 2 bases, with 11 bases remaining between them. The CDR3 is 14 amino acids. CDR1 and CDR2 (germline): SGHDT, YYEEEE.

The V gene is TRBV13, the J gene TRBJ2-1; D is uncertain. V was trimmed by 0 bases and J by 5 bases, leaving 17 bases between them. The CDR3 is 17 residues long. In germline, CDR1 is PRHDT, CDR2 FYEKMQ (reference sequence). CDR3 coding DNA: TGTGCCAGCAGCTTAGGCCCGCTGACCGCCCCTGACAATGAGCAGTTCTTC. It translates to CASSLGPLTAPDNEQFF.

The rearrangement joins TRBV29-1 to TRBJ2-7; a possible D gene is TRBD1 (6 bases). CDR1 is SQVTM and CDR2 is ANQGSEA in the germline V gene. There are 12 residues in the CDR3. V was shortened by 7 bases and J by 4 bases, with 14 bases between the two germline ends. For the CDR3, the DNA is TGCAGCGGCTCGACAGGATCGTACGAGCAGTACTTC. This codes for CSGSTGSYEQYF.

The chain links TRBV11-3 to TRBJ2-3; maybe TRBD2 (7 bases). Trimming cost V 6 bases and J 0 bases, with 22 bases left between them. The CDR3 runs to 18 residues. Germline CDR1 reads SGHNT; CDR2 reads YENEEA. The CDR3: CASSRLGRGPYSTDTQYF. The CDR3 DNA is TGTGCCAGCAGTCGGTTGGGGCGGGGGCCCTATAGCACAGATACGCAGTATTTT.

This clonotype was detected a few times. The chain couples TRBV12-3 or TRBV12-4 to TRBJ1-6; D possibly corresponds to TRBD1 (6 bases). The CDR3 totals 14 residues. V gave up 6 bases and J gave up 7 bases, with 13 bases separating them. The CDR3 region is CASSSYGQNSPLHF. The DNA of the CDR3 is TGTGCCAGCAGCTCCTATGGACAGAATTCACCCCTCCACTTT.

J is TRBJ2-1 and V is TRBV5-1; D might be TRBD1 (5 bases). There are 15 residues in the CDR3. Germline V lookup: CDR1 SGHRS, CDR2 YFSETQ. The V gene lost 1 base and the J gene lost 5 bases, with 13 bases spanning the gap. The CDR3, as DNA: TGCGCCAGCAGCTTGAGTGGACAAGGTAACAATGAGCAGTTCTTC. Translated: CASSLSGQGNNEQFF.

V is TRBV5-1 and J is TRBJ2-6; 7 bases are shared with TRBD1. The germline CDR1 and CDR2 sequences are SGHRS and YFSETQ. The length of the CDR3 is 16 residues. J lost 0 bases, V lost 7 bases, and 7 bases had no gene match. CDR3 residues: CASRDSYLSGANVLTF. CDR3 coding DNA: TGCGCCAGCCGGGACAGCTACCTCTCTGGGGCCAACGTCCTGACTTTC. Full variable domain (missing parts from reference TRBV5-1 and TRBJ2-6): KAGVTQTPRYLIKTRGQQVTLSCSPISGHRSVSWYQQTPGQGLQFLFEYFSETQRNKGNFPGRFSGRQFSNSRSEMNVSTLELGDSALYLCASRDSYLSGANVLTFGAGSRLTVL.

This rearrangement joins TRBV7-2 to TRBJ2-1; 9 bases are shared with TRBD2. The CDR3 totals 17 residues. V shed 2 bases, J shed 7 bases, and the junction held 12 bases outside the gene matches. Germline lookup yields CDR1 SGHTA and CDR2 FQGNSA. The DNA for the CDR3 is TGTGCCAGCAGCTTAAAGGGGCGGGAGGGCCCAGGGAATGAGCAGTTCTTC. Protein sequence: CASSLKGREGPGNEQFF.

This clonotype was recorded a few times. This chain connects TRBV15 to TRBJ2-5, with TRBD1 matching 7 bases. V was pared by 5 bases and J by 4 bases, with 7 bases of the junction left unmatched. CDR3 length equals 14 residues. The germline CDR1 and CDR2 sequences are LNHNV and YYDKDF (reference sequence). The CDR3 region has the DNA TGTGCCACCAGCGGAACAGGGGTCTTAGAGACCCAGTACTTC. Protein sequence: CATSGTGVLETQYF.

This clonotype was observed a few times. V is TRBV12-3 or TRBV12-4 and J is TRBJ1-4; no clear D. This CDR3 is built from 14 residues. V dropped 3 bases and J dropped 1 base, with 6 bases sitting between them. In nucleotides, the CDR3 is TGTGCCAGCAGTTTTGCCCAAACTAATGAAAAACTGTTTTTT. This encodes CASSFAQTNEKLFF.

This clonotype was recorded at least ten times. The chain joins TRBV4-1 to TRBJ2-3; TRBD2 might be the D (5 bases). This CDR3 has 16 amino acids. V was shortened by 6 bases and J by 2 bases, with 18 bases between the two germline ends. CDR1 is MGHRA and CDR2 is YSYEKL in the germline V gene. CDR3 protein: CASRISGRRLTDTQYF. The CDR3 DNA follows: TGCGCCAGCAGGATATCGGGGAGAAGACTCACAGATACGCAGTATTTT.

The chain combines TRBV28 with TRBJ2-7, with a possible D match to TRBD1 (7 bases). Germline V gives CDR1 MDHEN, CDR2 SYDVKM. This CDR3 spans 18 amino acids. Trimming removed 5 bases at V and 0 bases at J, with 23 bases between. The CDR3 sequence is CASSPPIRRGTYSYEQYF. The CDR3, as DNA: TGTGCCAGCAGTCCCCCCATTCGCAGGGGGACTTACTCCTACGAGCAGTACTTC. Complete variable domain (other parts from reference TRBV28 and TRBJ2-7): DVKVTQSSRYLVKRTGEKVFLECVQDMDHENMFWYRQDPGLGLRLIYFSYDVKMKEKGDIPEGYSVSREKKERFSLILESASTNQTSMYLCASSPPIRRGTYSYEQYFGPGTRLTVT.

This clonotype was found a few times. This chain uses TRBV2 with TRBJ1-4; 9 bases align to TRBD1. The germline CDR1 and CDR2 sequences are SNHLY and FYNNEI. The CDR3 is made up of 14 amino acids. V lost 6 bases and J lost 7; bases outside the gene matches: 6. The CDR3, as DNA: TGTGCCAGCAGGGGCCGGGACAGGGTTGAAAAACTGTTTTTT. It specifies CASRGRDRVEKLFF.

This rearrangement joins TRBV6-2 or TRBV6-3 to TRBJ2-1; the match to TRBD2 covers 7 bases. J was trimmed by 2 bases and V by 5 bases; bases with no gene match: 6. Germline V gene lookup returns CDR1 MNHEY and CDR2 SVGEGT. The CDR3 is made up of 15 amino acids. CDR3: CASSLGGRTYNEQFF. CDR3 coding DNA: TGTGCCAGCAGTCTGGGAGGGAGGACCTACAATGAGCAGTTCTTC.

This clonotype was observed a handful of times. CDR3 in DNA: TGTGCCAGCAGCTCCGGGGGGGGAGAGACCCAGTACTTC. This codes for CASSSGGGETQYF. This chain links TRBV7-9 with TRBJ2-5, with 8 bases identical to TRBD2. The CDR3 totals 13 residues. V trimming: 4 bases; J trimming: 4 bases; junction bases outside the gene matches: 2. The germline V gene encodes CDR1 SEHNR and CDR2 FQNEAQ (reference sequence). Drawing the rest from reference TRBV7-9 and TRBJ2-5, the complete variable domain is DTGVSQNPRHKITKRGQNVTFRCDPISEHNRLYWYRQTLGQGPEFLTYFQNEAQLEKSRLLSDRFSAERPKGSFSTLEIQRTEQGDSAMYLCASSSGGGETQYFGPGTRLLVL.